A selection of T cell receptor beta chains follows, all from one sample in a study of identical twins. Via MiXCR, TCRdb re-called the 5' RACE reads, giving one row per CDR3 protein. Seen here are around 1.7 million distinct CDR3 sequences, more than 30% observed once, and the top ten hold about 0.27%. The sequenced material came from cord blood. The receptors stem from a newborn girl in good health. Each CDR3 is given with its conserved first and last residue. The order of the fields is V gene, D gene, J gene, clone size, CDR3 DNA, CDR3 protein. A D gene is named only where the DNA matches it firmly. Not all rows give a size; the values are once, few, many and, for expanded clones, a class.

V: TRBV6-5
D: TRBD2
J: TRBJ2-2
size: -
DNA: TGTGCCAGCAGTTATAGAAAGCGGGAGAACACCGGGGAGCTGTTTTTT
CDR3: CASSYRKRENTGELFF

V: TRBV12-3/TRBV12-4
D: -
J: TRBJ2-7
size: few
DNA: TGTGCCAGCAGTTTCGTGTGGGGGCCCCCCTACGAGCAGTACTTC
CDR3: CASSFVWGPPYEQYF

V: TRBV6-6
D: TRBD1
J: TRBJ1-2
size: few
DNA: TGTGCCAGCAGTTTCTGGACAGGAGGGTCAGGGAACTATGGCTACACCTTC
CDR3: CASSFWTGGSGNYGYTF

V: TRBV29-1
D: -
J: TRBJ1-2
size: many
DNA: TGCAGCGCAGACAGGATAGGCTATGGCTACACCTTC
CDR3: CSADRIGYGYTF

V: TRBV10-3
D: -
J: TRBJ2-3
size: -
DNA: TGTGCCATCAGTGAGTCTGCGGGAATGGGGTCAGATGCGCAGTATTTT
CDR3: CAISESAGMGSDAQYF

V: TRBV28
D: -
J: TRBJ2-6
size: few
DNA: TGTGCCAGCAGTTTAATCGGGCAGTCTGGGGCCAACGTCCTGACTTTC
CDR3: CASSLIGQSGANVLTF

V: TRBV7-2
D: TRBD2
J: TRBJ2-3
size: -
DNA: TGTGCCAGCAGCTTCCCAGGGAGGGCCATGTGGAATACGCAGTATTTT
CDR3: CASSFPGRAMWNTQYF

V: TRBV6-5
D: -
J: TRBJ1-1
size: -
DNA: TGTGCCAGCAGTTACATTTTCCAGAAGGCTGAAGCTTTCTTT
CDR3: CASSYIFQKAEAFF

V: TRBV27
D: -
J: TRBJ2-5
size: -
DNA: TGTGCCAGCAGTCCACCCACGGTTTCAGGGAGGCGGTACTTC
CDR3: CASSPPTVSGRRYF

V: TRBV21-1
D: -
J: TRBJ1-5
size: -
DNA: TGTGCCACAGTAAAGGGGGCAGGTCAGCCCCAGCATTTT
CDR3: CATVKGAGQPQHF

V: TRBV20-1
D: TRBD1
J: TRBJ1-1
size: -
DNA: TGCAGTGCTAGAGTAAGGGGGCGCGACACTGAAGCTTTCTTT
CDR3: CSARVRGRDTEAFF

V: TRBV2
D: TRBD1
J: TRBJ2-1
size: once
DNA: TGTGCCAGCACAAGGCTCCACAGGGGGCTAAATGAGCAGTTCTTC
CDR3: CASTRLHRGLNEQFF

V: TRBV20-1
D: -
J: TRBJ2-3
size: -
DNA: TGCAGTGCTCGACAGACTAGCACAGATACGCAGTATTTT
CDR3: CSARQTSTDTQYF

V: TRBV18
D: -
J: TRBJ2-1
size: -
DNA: TGTGCCAGCTCACGGTTAATGGGAGAACGGCAGTTCTTC
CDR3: CASSRLMGERQFF

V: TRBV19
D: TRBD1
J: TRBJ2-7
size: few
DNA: TGTGCCAGTAGTAGACAGGGGGTCTACGAGCAGTACTTC
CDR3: CASSRQGVYEQYF

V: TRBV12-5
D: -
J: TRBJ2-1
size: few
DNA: TGTGCTAGTGGTTTGGTAGGTGAGCAGTTCTTC
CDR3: CASGLVGEQFF

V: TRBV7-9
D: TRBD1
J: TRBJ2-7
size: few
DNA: TGTGCCAGCAGCCCAAACGGGCCCAAGACAGGGAACTCCTACGAGCAGTACTTC
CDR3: CASSPNGPKTGNSYEQYF

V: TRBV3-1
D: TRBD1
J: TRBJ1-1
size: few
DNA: TGTGCCAGCAGCCAAACCCGGACAGGGAGGGCTTTCTTT
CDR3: CASSQTRTGRAFF

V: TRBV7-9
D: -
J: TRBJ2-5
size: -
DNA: TGTGCCAGCAGCTTAGTTGCTGAGCGAGAGACCCAGTACTTC
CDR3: CASSLVAERETQYF

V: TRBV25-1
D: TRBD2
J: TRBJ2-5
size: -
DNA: TGTGCCAGCTCCAGGTCACTAGCGGGGGCCCAAGAGACCCAGTACTTC
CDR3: CASSRSLAGAQETQYF

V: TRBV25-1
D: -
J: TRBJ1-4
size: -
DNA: TGTGCCAGCAGTCGCCCTGGCGGAACTAATGAAAAACTGTTTTTT
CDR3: CASSRPGGTNEKLFF

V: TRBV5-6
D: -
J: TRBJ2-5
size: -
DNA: TGTGCCAGCAGCTTCGTGGACGGTCGACAAGAGACCCAGTACTTC
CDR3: CASSFVDGRQETQYF

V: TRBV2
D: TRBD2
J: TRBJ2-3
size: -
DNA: TGTGCCAGTAGTAGGACTAGCGGGGTAGCGGGGGCAGATACGCAGTATTTT
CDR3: CASSRTSGVAGADTQYF

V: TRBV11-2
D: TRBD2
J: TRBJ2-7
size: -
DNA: TGTGCCAGCAGAATTCTAGCGGGGTTAGTTTACGAGCAGTACTTC
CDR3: CASRILAGLVYEQYF

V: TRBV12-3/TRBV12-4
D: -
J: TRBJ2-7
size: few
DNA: TGTGCCAGCAGTTTTCTAGACTCGAGTGACGAGCAGTACTTC
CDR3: CASSFLDSSDEQYF

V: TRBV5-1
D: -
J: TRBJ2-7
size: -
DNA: TGCGCCAGCAGCCCGTGGGGGGAGGCCTCCTACGAGCAGTACTTC
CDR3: CASSPWGEASYEQYF

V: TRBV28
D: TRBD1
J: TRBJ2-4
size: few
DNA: TGTGCCAGCAGTTTGTGGGACAGGGGGTCCAAAAACATTCAGTACTTC
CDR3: CASSLWDRGSKNIQYF

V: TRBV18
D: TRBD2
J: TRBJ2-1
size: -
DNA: TGTGCCAGCTCACCAGAGGCGGGGGGTCAGCAGTTCTTC
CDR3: CASSPEAGGQQFF

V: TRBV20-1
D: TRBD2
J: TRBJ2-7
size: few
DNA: TGCAGTGCGCAACCGGGACTAGCGGGCTACGAGCAGTACTTC
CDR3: CSAQPGLAGYEQYF